Below, one TCR beta chain is given with its context. Antigen specificity is unknown. This record comes from a study of vaccination and CD4 T cells after COVID-19. In the study overall: Six men and four women formed the convalescents, two being Hispanic. There were two doses of either BNT162b2 or mRNA-1273 vaccine given to participants. Overlapping spike pools from SARS-CoV-2 and HCoV-NL63, HCoV-OC43 and HCoV-229E served as culture stimuli. Notes on the study in general: Spike mono-reactivity was shown by 304 of 307 vaccine-specific clones in convalescent patients.

The Oncomine TCR Beta short-read assay sequenced DNA from cultured CD4+ T cells. MiXCR, applied by TCRdb to the PCR reads, yields one record per CDR3 protein. The table includes about 24,000 distinct CDR3 sequences, about two fifths detected once. Time point meaning: late sampling 161 to 241 days after vaccination in a few convalescent patients. Treatment indicated: approximately 10-day PBMC culture with coronavirus spike peptide pools or control peptides (ViraFEST assay). The receptor comes from a human donor who had recovered from COVID-19. The sequencing here drew on CD4+ T cells from blood, cultured in vitro, taken about 7 months after SARS-CoV-2 vaccination.

CDR3 protein: CASRGTLSSNQPQHF. The CDR3 DNA reads TGTGCCAGCAGGGGGACGCTGTCTAGCAATCAGCCCCAGCATTTT. The rearrangement uses TRBV6-1 and TRBJ1-5; D perhaps matches TRBD1 (5 bases). From germline, CDR1 is MNHNS and CDR2 SASEGT. The CDR3 length is 15 residues. Trimming took 6 bases from V and 0 from J, leaving 12 bases between them.